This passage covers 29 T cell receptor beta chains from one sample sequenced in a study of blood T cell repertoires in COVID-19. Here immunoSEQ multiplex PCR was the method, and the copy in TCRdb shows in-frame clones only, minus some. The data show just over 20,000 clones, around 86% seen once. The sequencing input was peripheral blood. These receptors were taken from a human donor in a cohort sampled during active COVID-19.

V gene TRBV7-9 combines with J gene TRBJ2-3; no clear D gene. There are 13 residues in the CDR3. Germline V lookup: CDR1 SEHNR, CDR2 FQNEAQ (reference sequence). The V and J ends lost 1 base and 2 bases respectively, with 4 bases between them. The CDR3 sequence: CASSLVDTDTQYF. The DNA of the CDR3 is TGTGCCAGCAGCTTAGTAGACACAGATACGCAGTATTTT.

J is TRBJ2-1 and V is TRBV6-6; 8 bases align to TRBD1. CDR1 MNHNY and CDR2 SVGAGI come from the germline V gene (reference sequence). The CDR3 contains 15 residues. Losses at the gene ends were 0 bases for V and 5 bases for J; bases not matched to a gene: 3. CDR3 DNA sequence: TGTGCCAGCAGTTACTCGGGACAGGTCAACAATGAGCAGTTCTTC. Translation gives CASSYSGQVNNEQFF.

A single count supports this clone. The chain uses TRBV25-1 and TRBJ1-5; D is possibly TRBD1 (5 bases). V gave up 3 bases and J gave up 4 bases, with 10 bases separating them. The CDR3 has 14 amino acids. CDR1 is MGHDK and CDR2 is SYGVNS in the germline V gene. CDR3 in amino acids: CASSEGEGNQPQHF. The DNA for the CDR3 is TGTGCCAGCAGTGAGGGGGAGGGGAATCAGCCCCAGCATTTT.

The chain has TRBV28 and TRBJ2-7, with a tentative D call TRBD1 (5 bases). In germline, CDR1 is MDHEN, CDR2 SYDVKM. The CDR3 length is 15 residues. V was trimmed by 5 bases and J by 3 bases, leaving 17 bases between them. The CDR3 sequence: CASSVIGVRFYEQYF. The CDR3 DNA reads TGTGCCAGCAGTGTAATAGGGGTTCGTTTCTACGAGCAGTACTTC.

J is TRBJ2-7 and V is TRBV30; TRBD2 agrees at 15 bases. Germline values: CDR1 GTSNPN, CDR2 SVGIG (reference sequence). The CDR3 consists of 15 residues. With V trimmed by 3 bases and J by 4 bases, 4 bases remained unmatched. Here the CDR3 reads CAWSGGLAGGYEQYF. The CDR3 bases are TGTGCCTGGAGCGGGGGACTAGCGGGAGGTTACGAGCAGTACTTC. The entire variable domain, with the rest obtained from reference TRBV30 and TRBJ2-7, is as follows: SQTIHQWPATLVQPVGSPLSLECTVEGTSNPNLYWYRQAAGRGLQLLFYSVGIGQISSEVPQNLSASRPQDRQFILSSKKLLLSDSGFYLCAWSGGLAGGYEQYFGPGTRLTVT.

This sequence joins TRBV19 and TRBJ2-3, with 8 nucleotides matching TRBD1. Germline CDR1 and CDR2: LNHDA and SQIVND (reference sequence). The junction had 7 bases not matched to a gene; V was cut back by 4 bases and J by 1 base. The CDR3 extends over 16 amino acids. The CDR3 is CASSTQGAWGTDTQYF. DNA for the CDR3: TGTGCCAGTAGTACCCAGGGGGCTTGGGGCACAGATACGCAGTATTTT.

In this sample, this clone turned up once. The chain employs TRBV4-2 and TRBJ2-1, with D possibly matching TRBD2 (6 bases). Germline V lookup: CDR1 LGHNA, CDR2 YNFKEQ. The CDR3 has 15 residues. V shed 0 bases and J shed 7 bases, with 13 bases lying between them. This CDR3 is CASSQEGTPSNEQFF. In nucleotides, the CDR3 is TGTGCCAGCAGCCAAGAGGGGACTCCCTCGAATGAGCAGTTCTTC.

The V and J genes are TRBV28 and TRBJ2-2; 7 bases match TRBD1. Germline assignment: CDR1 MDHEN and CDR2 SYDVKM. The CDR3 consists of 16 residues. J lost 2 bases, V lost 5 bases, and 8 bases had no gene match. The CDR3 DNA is TGTGCCAGCAGTCGACTCGGGACAGCCAACACCGGGGAGCTGTTTTTT. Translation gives CASSRLGTANTGELFF.

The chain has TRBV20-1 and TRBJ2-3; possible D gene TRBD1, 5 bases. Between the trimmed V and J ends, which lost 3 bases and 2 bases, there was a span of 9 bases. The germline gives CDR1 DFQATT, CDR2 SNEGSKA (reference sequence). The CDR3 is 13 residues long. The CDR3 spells CSASVTVTDTQYF. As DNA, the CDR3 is TGCAGTGCTAGTGTGACAGTCACAGATACGCAGTATTTT.

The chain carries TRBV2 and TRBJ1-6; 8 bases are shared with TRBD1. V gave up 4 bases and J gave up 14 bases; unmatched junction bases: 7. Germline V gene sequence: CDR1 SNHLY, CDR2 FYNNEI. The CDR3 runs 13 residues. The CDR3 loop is CASSGGTGFTLHF. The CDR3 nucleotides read TGTGCCAGCAGTGGGGGGACAGGCTTCACCCTCCACTTT.

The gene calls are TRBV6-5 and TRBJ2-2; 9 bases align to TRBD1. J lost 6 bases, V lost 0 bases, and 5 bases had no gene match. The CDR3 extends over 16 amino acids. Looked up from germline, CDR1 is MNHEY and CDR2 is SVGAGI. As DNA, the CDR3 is TGTGCCAGCAGTTACTCGGGACAGGGTGTATCCGGGGAGCTGTTTTTT. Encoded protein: CASSYSGQGVSGELFF.

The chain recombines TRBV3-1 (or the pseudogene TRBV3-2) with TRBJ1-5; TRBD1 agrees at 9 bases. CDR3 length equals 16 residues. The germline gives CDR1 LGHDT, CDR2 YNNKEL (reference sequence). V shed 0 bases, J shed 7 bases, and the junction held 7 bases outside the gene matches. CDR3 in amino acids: CASSQERGTGNQPQHF. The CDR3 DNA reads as TGTGCCAGCAGCCAAGAACGCGGGACAGGGAACCAGCCCCAGCATTTT.

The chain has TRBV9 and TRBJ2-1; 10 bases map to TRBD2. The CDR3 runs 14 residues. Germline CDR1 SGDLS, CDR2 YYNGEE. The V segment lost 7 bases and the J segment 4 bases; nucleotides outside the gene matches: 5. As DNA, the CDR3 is TGTGCCAGCGGCCTAGCGGGAGCGTACAATGAGCAGTTCTTC. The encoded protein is CASGLAGAYNEQFF.

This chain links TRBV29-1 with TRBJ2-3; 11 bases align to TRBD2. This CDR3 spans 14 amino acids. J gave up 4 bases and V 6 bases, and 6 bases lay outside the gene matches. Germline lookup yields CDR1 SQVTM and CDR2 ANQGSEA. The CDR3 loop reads CSVPVAGGPDTQYF. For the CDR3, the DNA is TGCAGCGTGCCCGTAGCGGGAGGGCCAGATACGCAGTATTTT.

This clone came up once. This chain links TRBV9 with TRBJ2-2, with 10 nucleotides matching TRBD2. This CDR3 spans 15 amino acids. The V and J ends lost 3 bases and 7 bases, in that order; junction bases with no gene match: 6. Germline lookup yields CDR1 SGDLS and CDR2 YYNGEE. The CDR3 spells CASSESGRVVGELFF. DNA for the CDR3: TGTGCCAGCAGCGAGAGCGGGAGGGTGGTCGGGGAGCTGTTTTTT.

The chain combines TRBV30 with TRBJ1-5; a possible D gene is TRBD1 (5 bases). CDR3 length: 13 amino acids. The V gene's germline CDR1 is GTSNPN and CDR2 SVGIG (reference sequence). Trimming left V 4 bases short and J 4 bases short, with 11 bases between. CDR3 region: CAWNQQVNQPQHF. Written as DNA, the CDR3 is TGTGCCTGGAACCAACAGGTAAATCAGCCCCAGCATTTT.

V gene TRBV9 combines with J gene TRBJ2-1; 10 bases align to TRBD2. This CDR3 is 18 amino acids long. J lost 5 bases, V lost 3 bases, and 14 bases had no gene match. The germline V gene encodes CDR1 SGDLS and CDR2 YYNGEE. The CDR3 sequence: CASSESPYTSGKNNEQFF. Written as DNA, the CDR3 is TGTGCCAGCAGCGAGAGCCCCTATACTAGCGGGAAAAACAATGAGCAGTTCTTC.

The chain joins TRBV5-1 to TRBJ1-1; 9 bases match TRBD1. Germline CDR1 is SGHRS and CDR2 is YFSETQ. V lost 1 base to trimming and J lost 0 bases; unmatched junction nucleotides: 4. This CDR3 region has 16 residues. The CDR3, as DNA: TGCGCCAGCAGCTTGAGTACAGGGGGCGTGAACACTGAAGCTTTCTTT. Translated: CASSLSTGGVNTEAFF.

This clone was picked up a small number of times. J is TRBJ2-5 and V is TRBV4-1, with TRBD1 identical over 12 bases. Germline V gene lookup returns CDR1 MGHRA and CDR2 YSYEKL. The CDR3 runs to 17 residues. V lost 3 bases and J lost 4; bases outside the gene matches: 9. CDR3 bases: TGCGCCAGCAGCCAGGCTCCGGGACAGGGGGCCGGAGAGACCCAGTACTTC. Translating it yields CASSQAPGQGAGETQYF.

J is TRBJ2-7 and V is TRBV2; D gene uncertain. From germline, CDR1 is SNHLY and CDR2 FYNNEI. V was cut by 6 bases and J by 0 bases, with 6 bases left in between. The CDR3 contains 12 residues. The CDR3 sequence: CASRHSSYEQYF. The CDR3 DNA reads TGTGCCAGCAGACATTCCTCCTACGAGCAGTACTTC. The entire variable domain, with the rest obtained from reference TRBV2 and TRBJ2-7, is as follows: EPEVTQTPSHQVTQMGQEVILRCVPISNHLYFYWYRQILGQKVEFLVSFYNNEISEKSEIFDDQFSVERPDGSNFTLKIRSTKLEDSAMYFCASRHSSYEQYFGPGTRLTVT.

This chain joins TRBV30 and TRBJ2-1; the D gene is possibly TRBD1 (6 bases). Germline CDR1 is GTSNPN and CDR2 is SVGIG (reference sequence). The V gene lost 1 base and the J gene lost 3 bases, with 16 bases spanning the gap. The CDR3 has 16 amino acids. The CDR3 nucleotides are TGTGCCTGGAGTGGGGCAGGGGTCGAGTTCTACAATGAGCAGTTCTTC. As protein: CAWSGAGVEFYNEQFF.

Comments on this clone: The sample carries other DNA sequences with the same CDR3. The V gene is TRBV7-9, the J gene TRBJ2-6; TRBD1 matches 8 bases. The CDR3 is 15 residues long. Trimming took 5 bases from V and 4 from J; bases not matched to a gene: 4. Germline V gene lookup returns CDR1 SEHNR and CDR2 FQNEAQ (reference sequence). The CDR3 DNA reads TGTGCCAGCAGCCAGGGGGCTCGGGGGGCCAACGTCCTGACTTTC. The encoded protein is CASSQGARGANVLTF.

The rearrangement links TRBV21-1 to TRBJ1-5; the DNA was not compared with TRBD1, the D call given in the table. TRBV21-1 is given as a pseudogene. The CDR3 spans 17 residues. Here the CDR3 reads CASSTPGQGDLNQPQHF. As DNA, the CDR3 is TGTGCCAGCAGCACTCCGGGACAGGGGGATCTCAATCAGCCCCAGCATTTT.

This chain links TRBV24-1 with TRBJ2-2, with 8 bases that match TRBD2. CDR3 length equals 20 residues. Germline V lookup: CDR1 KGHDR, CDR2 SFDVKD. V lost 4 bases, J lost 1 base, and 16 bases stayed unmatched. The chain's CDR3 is CATSDPPGGARIKNTGELFF. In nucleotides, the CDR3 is TGTGCCACCAGTGACCCTCCGGGGGGGGCGAGGATCAAGAACACCGGGGAGCTGTTTTTT.

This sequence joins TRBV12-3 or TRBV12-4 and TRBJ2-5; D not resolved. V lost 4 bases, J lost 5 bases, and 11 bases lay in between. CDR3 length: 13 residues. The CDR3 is CASSWATQETQYF. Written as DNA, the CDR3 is TGTGCCAGCAGTTGGGCCACACAGGAGACCCAGTACTTC.

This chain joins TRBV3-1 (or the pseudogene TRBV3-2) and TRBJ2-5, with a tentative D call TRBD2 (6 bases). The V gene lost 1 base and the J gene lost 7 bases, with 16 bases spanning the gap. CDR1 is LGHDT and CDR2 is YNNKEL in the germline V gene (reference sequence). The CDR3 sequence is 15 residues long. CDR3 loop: CASSQVGGTGGTQYF. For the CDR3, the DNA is TGTGCCAGCAGCCAAGTCGGAGGGACCGGAGGGACCCAGTACTTC.

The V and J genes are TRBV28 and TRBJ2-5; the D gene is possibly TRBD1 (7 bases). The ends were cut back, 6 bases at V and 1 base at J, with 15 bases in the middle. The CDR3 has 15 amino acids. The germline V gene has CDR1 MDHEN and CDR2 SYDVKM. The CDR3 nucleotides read TGTGCCAGCAGAGAGTTTCAGGGGGGCCAAGAGACCCAGTACTTC. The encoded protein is CASREFQGGQETQYF.

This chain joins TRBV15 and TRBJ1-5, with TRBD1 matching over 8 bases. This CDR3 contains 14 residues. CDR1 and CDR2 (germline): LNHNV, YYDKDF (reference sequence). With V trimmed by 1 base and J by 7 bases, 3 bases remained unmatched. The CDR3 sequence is CATSRAGGGQPQHF. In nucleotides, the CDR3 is TGTGCCACCAGCAGAGCAGGGGGCGGGCAGCCCCAGCATTTT.

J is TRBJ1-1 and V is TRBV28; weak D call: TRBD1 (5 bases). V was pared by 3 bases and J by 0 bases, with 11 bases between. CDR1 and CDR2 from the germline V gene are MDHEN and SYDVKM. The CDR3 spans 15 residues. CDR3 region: CASSLGQIMNTEAFF. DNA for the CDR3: TGTGCCAGCAGTTTGGGGCAGATCATGAACACTGAAGCTTTCTTT. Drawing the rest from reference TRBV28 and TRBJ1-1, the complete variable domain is DVKVTQSSRYLVKRTGEKVFLECVQDMDHENMFWYRQDPGLGLRLIYFSYDVKMKEKGDIPEGYSVSREKKERFSLILESASTNQTSMYLCASSLGQIMNTEAFFGQGTRLTVV.